The source of this TCR beta chain is a study of cytomegalovirus exposure and HLA in healthy donors (TCRdb year 2017). Describing the broader study: According to an earlier analysis of several hundred of the donors, about 190 million T cells yielded over 90 million unique TCR beta sequences and around 280 Gb of sequence data. Donor age, sex, ethnicity and CMV serostatus were compiled together with the repertoire data. The T cell repertoires of 670 or so subjects were profiled by immunosequencing and related to cytomegalovirus serostatus. Among roughly 400 genotyped donors of the cohort, an average of approximately 240,000 unique TCR beta nucleotide sequences was sequenced per donor, of which about 18% were non-productive. An earlier analysis of roughly 580 of the donors used high-throughput TCR beta sequencing to judge whether each TCR beta V gene segment behaved as functional or pseudogenic. Approximately 330 gigabases of sequencing data and around 85 million unique TCR sequences made up an early release that covered roughly 670 HLA-typed donors. The study combined high-throughput TCR immunosequencing, statistical association of individual TCRs with disease status, and machine learning to predict cytomegalovirus infection status. All discovery cohort repertoires had been generated on a single sequencing platform. Rather than using new phenotypic data, the later analysis identified candidate immune exposures from TCR beta sequences and from how often those sequences occurred across donors. Genome-wide SNP genotypes for about three fifths of the roughly 700 donors were used in a later genetic analysis, which treated that subset as a discovery cohort. Class I and class II HLA loci were covered by the typing at four-digit resolution. Besides the first cohort of around 670 subjects, a separate validation cohort made up of around 120 different subjects was used. Of the approximately 400 genotyped donors, 81% fell in the genetic ancestry cluster associated with self-reported Caucasian donors. Four to six DR-DQ haplotypes were handled as single units for association and clustering, since linkage in the cohort was strong. The study aimed to test whether cataloging public T cell receptors could reveal signatures of past pathogen exposure. To study patterns of TCR occurrence, a later analysis re-analyzed previously published TCR beta repertoires from 666 donors and added high-resolution HLA genotyping. Typing coverage differed by locus: A, B, C, DRB1 and DQB1 were typed in roughly 629-630 donors, DQA1 in approximately 520, DPA1 in 606, and DPB1 in approximately 450.

Study-wide conclusions, independent of this receptor: A cluster of highly shared sequence variants was judged likely to be a technical artifact of the sequencing pipeline. In a later analysis, HLA-associated TCR beta chains showed more clonal expansion and lower generation probabilities than non-associated chains that were equally common. Most TCR sequences were observed very rarely across donors, whereas some public TCRs were present in many individuals. Most CMV-associated TCR beta chains appeared to be HLA-restricted in a later analysis, and the HLA associations seemed to be driven largely by CMV exposure. In a later genetic analysis, fewer N-insertions in productive TCRs were reported among donors in an Asian-associated ancestry cluster than the approximately 670-donor mean. A further reported finding was that TCR beta sequences accurately predicted the HLA-A and HLA-B alleles for most subjects in the first cohort. According to the authors, the approach could potentially be generalized to other disease states and immunological phenotypes. The cohort was sequenced for TCR beta chains only, and without alpha or paired-chain data the features that could be detected were limited. Broadly in line with IMGT annotations, most TCR beta V segments showed up in productive rearrangements about 90% or about 30% of the time in an earlier analysis of several hundred of the donors. A later genetic analysis associated a missense DCLRE1C variant with V-gene and J-gene trimming of TCR beta chains, and an independent cohort replicated the association. A few of the identified cytomegalovirus-associated TCR beta chains were confirmed in vitro to be specific for cytomegalovirus antigens. The classifier was reported to diagnose cytomegalovirus status with high specificity and sensitivity in both the original cohort and the validation cohort. Because some donors lacked HLA typing at each locus, the association tests relied only on the typed subset. Correlated functional status among segregating V segments might be attributable to linkage disequilibrium, but an unknown experimental factor could not be ruled out. The presence/absence analyses assumed that sequencing depth was roughly uniform across donors, and that assumption may not be true. In a later analysis, 15,000 to 20,000 TCR beta sequences were associated with specific HLA alleles at a false discovery rate of 0.05. A later analysis reported that several top co-occurrence clusters appeared linked to parvovirus B19, influenza, CMV and Epstein-Barr virus. The only immune exposure information available for the cohort was CMV serostatus. In the study, approximately 160 TCR beta chains were listed as associated with cytomegalovirus. According to a later analysis, TCR association rates differed among HLA loci, with DRB1 alleles showing the most associated TCRs and HLA-C alleles showing the fewest. The earlier analysis of 587 of the donors excluded 15 to 20 rarely observed V segments, including chromosome 9 orphons, because counts were too low. Strong co-occurrence of HLA alleles, especially DR and DQ, made assigning TCR associations to individual alleles difficult.

Comment on this clone: No cognate antigen has been identified for it.

The cohort was made up of 666 healthy bone marrow donors. Cohort members were all nominally healthy when sampled, although unrecorded immune exposures were likely present. The donor tested CMV seronegative and was one of the 352 seronegative cohort members. A peripheral blood sample was collected from each donor, and TCR beta sequencing was performed on peripheral blood mononuclear cells. The Qiagen DNeasy Blood Extraction Kit was used to extract genomic DNA from the blood cell samples. Receptor amplification or capture employed the immunoSEQ multiplex PCR assay. The multiplex PCR relied on a mix of 60 forward primers for TCR Vbeta segments and 13 reverse primers for TCR Jbeta segments. The CDR3 region of rearranged TCR beta genes was amplified from genomic DNA by a multiplex PCR assay. The amplified TCR beta libraries were sequenced on the Illumina HiSeq System as 87-base-pair reads. Concerning the study's data processing: In a later analysis, around 80 million unique TCR beta chains were counted across the roughly 700 repertoires, and roughly 9.9 million of these chains were shared by at least two donors. Raw reads were error-corrected and collapsed into unique sequences with a nearest-neighbor algorithm that merged closely related sequences to remove PCR and sequencing errors. V, D and J gene segments were assigned by aligning CDR3 sequences to IMGT reference sequences. For a sequence to be retained, a match of at least six nucleotides to both a V gene segment and a J gene segment was required. A rearrangement was called productive if the CDR3 had no stop codons and remained in frame with V and J, and every other rearrangement was called non-productive. Following IMGT convention, CDR3 was defined as the stretch from the second conserved V-encoded cysteine to the conserved J-encoded phenylalanine. The earlier analysis of fewer than 750 of the donors excluded sequences that lacked an unambiguous match to a single V gene segment. An earlier analysis of 450 to 650 of the donors called V segments functional above 56.7% productive rearrangements and segregating when the between-donor standard deviation exceeded 5%. A statistical classification framework was built to diagnose cytomegalovirus status from the catalog of TCR beta chain sequences. V and J gene assignment, in a later analysis, came from comparing TCR nucleotide sequences with IMGT/GENE-DB human TR gene sequences. The TCRdist pipeline was used in a later analysis to assign CDR3 sequences and most-parsimonious VDJ recombination scenarios. In a later analysis, each TCR beta chain was defined by its CDR3 amino acid sequence together with its V-gene family, and reads without a unique V-gene family were excluded. To address suspected cross-contamination and a sequencing artifact, a later analysis removed around 590 highly shared, low-generation-probability nucleotide sequences. In a later analysis, a clonal expansion index for each public chain was calculated from normalized within-repertoire ranks of inferred template counts. A later analysis computed generation probabilities with a VDJ recombination model fitted to out-of-frame rearrangements, and checked the results against IGoR. In a later analysis, hypergeometric tests were used to score TCR-TCR, TCR-HLA and TCR-CMV co-occurrence, with a repertoire-size bias correction applied to TCR pairs. A later analysis estimated false discovery rates by permuting HLA or CMV assignments 20 times. In a later analysis, co-occurring TCRs were grouped using DBSCAN, and TCRdist sequence similarity was added for clustering within HLA-allele-positive subsets. Co-occurrence clustering excluded repertoires with fewer than 30,000 or more than 120,000 public chains, plus five with anomalous nucleotide sharing. The table comes from immuneACCESS by way of TCRdb, which keeps in-frame sequences with V and J called. Part of the clones is missing from these tables; in studies checked, under half for an unresolved V gene and the rest for unknown reasons. The DNA gave D and trimming, while V, J and clone size come from that table. The sample table holds more than 110,000 clones. The ten biggest clones cover 2% to 3% of the sample.

The sample consisted of PBMCs. The TCR comes from a man aged 35-49 years in good health and CMV-seronegative.

The DNA sequence follows: TGTGCCAGCAGCTCGGGACTAGCGGGGACTGGCTACAATGAGCAGTTCTTC. Its protein reads: CASSSGLAGTGYNEQFF. This chain joins TRBV7-6 to TRBJ2-1, with TRBD2 matching 13 junction bases. After removal of 4 bases from V and 3 bases from J, the junction retains 6 bases not matched to a gene. Based on the germline V gene, the CDR1 and CDR2 sequences are SGHVS and FNYEAQ. There are 17 amino acids in the CDR3, from cysteine to phenylalanine inclusive. Solely the CDR3 DNA is kept, with 51 bases framed from the first base. The variable domain in full, with residues beyond the CDR3 obtained from the reference TRBV7-6 and TRBJ2-1 genes, is GAGVSQSPRYKVTKRGQDVALRCDPISGHVSLYWYRQALGQGPEFLTYFNYEAQQDKSGLPNDRFSAERPEGSISTLTIQRTEQRDSAMYRCASSSGLAGTGYNEQFFGPGTRLTVL.